This TCR beta chain comes out of a study of T cells after yellow fever vaccination. TCRdb processed the 5' RACE reads anew with MiXCR; each CDR3 protein has one entry. This table has about 310,000 distinct CDR3 sequences, roughly 3.5% appearing once. This clonotype occurred a few times. As yet, its antigen is unknown. Whole-study findings and limits: Overall, a small share of clonotypes was seen in both CD4 and CD8 compartments. Reappearance after the booster was observed for most primary-vaccination clones (96% CD4, about 90% CD8).

The TCR was taken from a young man who received the YFV17D yellow fever vaccine. Sequencing was performed on PBMCs, taken on the day of the yellow fever booster vaccination.

In DNA form, the CDR3 reads TGTGCCAGCAGCTTGAGAGGGGTCTGGAGTGGGGATACGCAGTATTTT. Its translation: CASSLRGVWSGDTQYF. The chain employs TRBV7-2 and TRBJ2-3; D may match TRBD1 or TRBD2 (5 bases each). The CDR3 contains 16 residues. Germline-derived CDR1 and CDR2 are SGHTA and FQGNSA. V gave up 3 bases and J gave up 6 bases, with 19 bases separating them.